These T cell receptor beta chains were read from a single sample in a study of T cell changes during pregnancy in multiple sclerosis. This table comes from immunoSEQ multiplex PCR, and its TCRdb copy is limited to in-frame clones, with some not included. This sample yields approximately 40,000 clones, of which roughly nine tenths are seen a single time; more than 5% belongs to the top ten. Sequences were derived from CD8+ T cells from peripheral blood mononuclear cells, sampled in the third trimester of pregnancy. These receptor sequences come from a female donor with multiple sclerosis, enrolled in a pregnancy study. The CDR3 runs from the conserved cysteine through the conserved F or W. A D gene is named only where the DNA matches it firmly. Where a row states a size, it is once, few, many or the class of an expanded clone; other rows omit it.

TRBV6-5,TRBJ2-1,NA,TRBD1,CASGTGAYNEQFF,TGTGCCAGCGGGACAGGGGCCTACAATGAGCAGTTCTTC
TRBV13,TRBJ2-3,NA,NA,CASSLVAGEEADTQYF,TGTGCCAGCAGCTTAGTGGCAGGGGAAGAGGCAGATACGCAGTATTTT
TRBV7-9,TRBJ2-7,NA,NA,CASSTGQSSYEQYF,TGTGCCAGCAGCACAGGACAGAGCTCCTACGAGCAGTACTTC
TRBV2,TRBJ1-4,NA,TRBD1,CASRPGQDLKKLFF,TGTGCCAGCAGACCAGGACAGGACCTTAAAAAACTGTTTTTT
TRBV11-2,TRBJ1-1,once,TRBD1,CASSLHRGGNTEAFF,TGTGCCAGCAGCTTACACAGGGGGGGAAACACTGAAGCTTTCTTT
TRBV5-4,TRBJ1-2,once,TRBD1,CASSSGQGALDYGYTF,TGTGCCAGCAGCTCCGGACAGGGGGCGCTTGACTATGGCTACACCTTC
TRBV5-1,TRBJ1-5,NA,NA,CASSFSPVGDSNQPQHF,TGCGCCAGCAGCTTCTCCCCTGTGGGAGATAGCAATCAGCCCCAGCATTTT
TRBV19,TRBJ1-1,NA,NA,CASSIDGVPLNTEAFF,TGTGCCAGTAGTATAGATGGAGTCCCACTGAACACTGAAGCTTTCTTT
TRBV4-2,TRBJ2-3,NA,TRBD2,CASSQLAGAPDTQYF,TGTGCCAGCAGCCAACTAGCGGGAGCCCCAGATACGCAGTATTTT
TRBV9,TRBJ2-1,once,NA,CASSVEGSGRVDEQFF,TGTGCCAGCAGCGTAGAGGGGAGCGGGCGGGTTGATGAGCAGTTCTTC
TRBV25-1,TRBJ1-3,NA,TRBD1,CASSETGAGNTIYF,TGTGCCAGCAGTGAGACAGGGGCCGGAAACACCATATATTTT
TRBV12-1,TRBJ2-5,NA,NA,CASSFLTSGGIIQKEETQYF,TGTGCCAGCAGCTTTCTCACTAGCGGGGGAATCATCCAAAAAGAAGAGACCCAGTACTTC
TRBV11-2,TRBJ2-7,NA,TRBD2,CASSFGTSGYEQYF,TGTGCCAGCAGCTTTGGGACTAGCGGTTACGAGCAGTACTTC
TRBV5-1,TRBJ2-1,NA,TRBD2,CASSLEAGLAGNGEQFF,TGCGCCAGCAGCTTGGAGGCGGGACTAGCGGGAAACGGTGAGCAGTTCTTC
TRBV18,TRBJ1-4,NA,NA,CASSPGGHGEKLFF,TGTGCCAGCTCACCAGGCGGGCACGGGGAAAAACTGTTTTTT
TRBV6-5,TRBJ2-7,NA,TRBD1,CASSSGTGGDEQYF,TGTGCCAGCAGTTCCGGGACAGGGGGCGACGAGCAGTACTTC
TRBV29-1,TRBJ2-1,NA,NA,CSVEWLQGTSSYNEQFF,TGCAGCGTTGAATGGTTACAGGGCACATCCTCCTACAATGAGCAGTTCTTC
TRBV7-9,TRBJ2-7,once,TRBD1,CASSLTGTAGYEQYF,TGTGCCAGCAGCCTCACCGGGACAGCCGGCTACGAGCAGTACTTC
TRBV19,TRBJ2-7,NA,NA,CASSIVADNYEQYF,TGTGCCAGTAGTATTGTGGCAGATAATTACGAGCAGTACTTC
TRBV4-2,TRBJ2-7,NA,TRBD1,CASSQGEGTGAYEQYF,TGTGCCAGCAGCCAAGGAGAGGGGACAGGCGCCTACGAGCAGTACTTC
TRBV28,TRBJ2-7,NA,TRBD1,CASSFSFDRGLYEQYF,TGTGCCAGCAGCTTCTCCTTTGACAGGGGGCTTTACGAGCAGTACTTC
TRBV15,TRBJ2-7,NA,TRBD2,CATSNGLAGDGEQYF,TGTGCCACCAGCAATGGACTAGCGGGAGACGGCGAGCAGTACTTC
TRBV30,TRBJ1-2,NA,NA,CAWSDGSYYGYTF,TGTGCCTGGAGTGACGGTTCTTACTATGGCTACACCTTC
TRBV15,TRBJ2-7,once,NA,CATSRDLPGSSYEQYF,TGTGCCACCAGCAGAGATCTGCCCGGGAGCTCCTACGAGCAGTACTTC
TRBV27,TRBJ1-6,once,TRBD1,CASKGAGGASLHF,TGTGCCAGTAAGGGCGCAGGGGGAGCGTCGCTCCACTTT
TRBV4-1,TRBJ2-1,NA,TRBD2,CASSQGTGREGYIDEQFF,TGCGCCAGCAGCCAAGGGACGGGGCGGGAGGGCTATATCGATGAGCAGTTCTTC
TRBV9,TRBJ1-5,NA,NA,CASSPGGNQPQHF,TGTGCCAGCAGCCCCGGGGGAAATCAGCCCCAGCATTTT
TRBV5-4,TRBJ1-1,NA,TRBD1,CASSPGTGTMNTEAFF,TGTGCCAGCAGCCCGGGGACAGGGACGATGAACACTGAAGCTTTCTTT
TRBV7-9,TRBJ2-2,NA,NA,CASNNLREDTGELFF,TGTGCCAGCAATAATCTTAGAGAGGACACCGGGGAGCTGTTTTTT